This T cell receptor beta chain is from a study of CD8 T cells in ankylosing spondylitis. One entry per CDR3 protein results from TCRdb running MiXCR on the 5' RACE reads. The sample gives 350,000 to 450,000 distinct CDR3 sequences, more than 20% of which show up once; around 13% is in the top ten. General study results and limits: CD8+ cells made up the disease-linked clones, which were relatively rare in peripheral blood. Prior work had noted some motif variants in reactive arthritis blood and synovial fluid. It was reported that disease-linked clones were significantly enriched in matched ankylosing spondylitis synovial fluid.

Concerning this clonotype itself: Its antigen is currently unknown.

Trimming left V 4 bases short and J 4 bases short, with 10 bases between. The CDR3 covers 13 residues. V and J are TRBV12-3 or TRBV12-4 and TRBJ2-5; D is perhaps TRBD2 (6 bases). The source material was blood, either unsorted or a sorted T cell fraction (not recorded which). The source of this sequence is a male donor with ankylosing spondylitis or in good health (not recorded which). The CDR3 DNA is TGTGCCAGCAGTTCTTCCGGGAGAGAGACCCAGTACTTC. This gives the protein CASSSSGRETQYF.